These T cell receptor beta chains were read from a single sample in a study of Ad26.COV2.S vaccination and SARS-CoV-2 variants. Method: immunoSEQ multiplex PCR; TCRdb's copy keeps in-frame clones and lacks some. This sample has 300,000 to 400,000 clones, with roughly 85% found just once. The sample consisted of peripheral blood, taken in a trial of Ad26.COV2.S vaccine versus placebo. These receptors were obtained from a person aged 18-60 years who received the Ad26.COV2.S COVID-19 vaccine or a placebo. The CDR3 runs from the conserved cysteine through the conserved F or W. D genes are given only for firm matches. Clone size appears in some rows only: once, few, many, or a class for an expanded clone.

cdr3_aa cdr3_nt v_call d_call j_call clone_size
CASSFIRDRENIQYF TGTGCCAGCAGCTTCATCCGGGACAGGGAAAACATTCAGTACTTC TRBV11-2 TRBD1 TRBJ2-4 .
CASSPKGGFGDTQYF TGTGCCAGCAGCCCAAAGGGGGGCTTTGGAGATACGCAGTATTTT TRBV7-8 . TRBJ2-3 .
CASRKVLGDQPQHF TGTGCCAGCAGAAAGGTGTTAGGAGATCAGCCCCAGCATTTT TRBV28 . TRBJ1-5 few
CASSRLAGAGETQYF TGTGCCAGCAGCCGTCTAGCGGGGGCTGGAGAGACCCAGTACTTC TRBV7-6 TRBD2 TRBJ2-5 .
CASSSTGEGTEAFF TGTGCCAGCAGTTCCACAGGGGAGGGTACTGAAGCTTTCTTT TRBV6-5 TRBD1 TRBJ1-1 .
CASSPLDSDNEQFF TGTGCCAGCTCACCGTTGGACAGCGACAATGAGCAGTTCTTC TRBV18 . TRBJ2-1 .
CASSVEYQPQHF TGTGCCAGCAGCGTTGAATATCAGCCCCAGCATTTT TRBV12-3/TRBV12-4 . TRBJ1-5 .
CASSEGPGSYNEQFF TGTGCCAGCAGTGAAGGGCCAGGGTCCTACAATGAGCAGTTCTTC TRBV2 . TRBJ2-1 .
CASSFYPGGEMNTEAFF TGTGCCAGCAGTTTCTATCCGGGGGGGGAGATGAACACTGAAGCTTTCTTT TRBV27 . TRBJ1-1 .
CASSPSLAKNIQYF TGTGCCAGCAGTCCCAGCTTAGCCAAAAACATTCAGTACTTC TRBV9 . TRBJ2-4 .
CAIQGELDREQHF TGTGCCATCCAGGGGGAACTGGACAGGGAACAGCATTTT TRBV6-5 TRBD1 TRBJ1-5 few
CASSPTGIQETQYF TGTGCCAGCAGCCCAACAGGGATCCAAGAGACCCAGTACTTC TRBV3-1/TRBV3-2 . TRBJ2-5 .
CASSPLPHTGVEQYF TGTGCCAGCAGCCCCCTCCCCCACACAGGGGTCGAGCAGTACTTC TRBV5-4 TRBD1 TRBJ2-7 .
CASSLRTGSGLGGIGYTF TGTGCCAGCAGCTTGCGGACAGGTAGTGGGTTGGGCGGAATTGGCTACACCTTC TRBV5-4 TRBD1 TRBJ1-2 .
CASSKVRGLDTGELFF TGTGCCAGCAGCAAAGTGAGGGGGCTGGACACCGGGGAGCTGTTTTTT TRBV21-1 . TRBJ2-2 .
CATSDHGNTDTQYF TGTGCCACCAGTGATCACGGTAACACAGATACGCAGTATTTT TRBV24-1 . TRBJ2-3 .
CASSLGSASYEQYF TGTGCCAGCAGCTTAGGTAGCGCCTCCTACGAGCAGTACTTC TRBV7-2 . TRBJ2-7 .
CASIPSGVAKNIQYF TGTGCCAGTATCCCTAGCGGGGTAGCCAAAAACATTCAGTACTTC TRBV19 TRBD2 TRBJ2-4 once
CASSMGGPPYEQYF TGCGCCAGCAGCATGGGGGGGCCGCCCTACGAGCAGTACTTC TRBV5-1 . TRBJ2-7 .
CASSFSIGTGSYEQYF TGTGCCAGCAGCTTTTCGATCGGGACAGGCTCCTACGAGCAGTACTTC TRBV7-9 TRBD1 TRBJ2-7 .
CASSLGTGRGYGYTF TGTGCCAGCAGCCTGGGGACAGGGCGGGGCTATGGCTACACCTTC TRBV13 TRBD1 TRBJ1-2 .
CASSYSRTRSTDTQYF TGTGCCAGCAGTTACTCTAGGACAAGGAGCACAGATACGCAGTATTTT TRBV6-5 . TRBJ2-3 .
CASSLTSGASYEQYF TGCGCCAGCAGCTTGACTAGCGGGGCGTCCTACGAGCAGTACTTC TRBV5-1 TRBD2 TRBJ2-7 .
CSAATSAQYF TGCAGTGCTGCGACATCGGCCCAGTACTTC TRBV20-1 . TRBJ2-5 .
CASSHGTQGALERAKNIQYF TGTGCCAGTAGTCACGGGACCCAGGGCGCCTTGGAGCGGGCCAAAAACATTCAGTACTTC TRBV19 . TRBJ2-4 .
CASSYFPGLDYGYTF TGTGCCAGCAGTTACTTTCCCGGGCTTGACTATGGCTACACCTTC TRBV6-6 . TRBJ1-2 .
CASGTGRNQPQHF TGTGCCAGCGGTACAGGCCGCAATCAGCCCCAGCATTTT TRBV6-5 . TRBJ1-5 .
CAISGSHEQFF TGTGCCATTTCGGGGTCCCATGAGCAGTTCTTC TRBV10-3 . TRBJ2-1 .
CASSLGGGFTDTQYF TGCGCCAGCAGCTTAGGCGGGGGGTTCACAGATACGCAGTATTTT TRBV5-1 TRBD2 TRBJ2-3 many
CATSDSGVRSGYNEQFF TGTGCCACCAGTGATTCGGGGGTAAGGTCGGGATACAATGAGCAGTTCTTC TRBV24-1 . TRBJ2-1 .
CAWSQGVRETEAFF TGTGCCTGGAGTCAGGGGGTCCGGGAGACTGAAGCTTTCTTT TRBV30 TRBD1 TRBJ1-1 .
CASSLGTSGETETQYF TGCGCCAGCAGCCTAGGGACTAGCGGGGAGACGGAGACCCAGTACTTC TRBV4-3 TRBD2 TRBJ2-5 .
CASSGQYTEAFF TGTGCCAGCAGCGGACAGTACACTGAAGCTTTCTTT TRBV12-3/TRBV12-4 . TRBJ1-1 .
CASSHARSNQPQHF TGCGCCAGCAGCCACGCCAGGTCTAATCAGCCCCAGCATTTT TRBV4-1 . TRBJ1-5 .
CAISESPGTSTEAFF TGTGCCATCAGTGAGTCCCCCGGGACATCCACTGAAGCTTTCTTT TRBV10-3 . TRBJ1-1 .
CASSLGQGAVEQYF TGTGCCAGCAGCCTGGGACAGGGGGCCGTCGAGCAGTACTTC TRBV7-8 TRBD1 TRBJ2-7 .
CASSWETGDNEKLFF TGTGCCAGCAGCTGGGAGACAGGGGACAATGAAAAACTGTTTTTT TRBV7-8 TRBD1 TRBJ1-4 .
CASSYSAGLYEQYF TGTGCCAGCAGTTACTCGGCGGGATTATACGAGCAGTACTTC TRBV6-2/TRBV6-3 . TRBJ2-7 once
CASCVQGLSYNEQFF TGTGCCAGCTGCGTACAGGGACTCTCCTACAATGAGCAGTTCTTC TRBV5-8 . TRBJ2-1 .
CASSYSTGGSYEQYF TGTGCCAGCAGTTACTCGACCGGGGGCTCCTACGAGCAGTACTTC TRBV6-5 . TRBJ2-7 .
CASSVGSGGAGTDTQYF TGTGCCAGCAGCGTAGGGAGCGGGGGGGCCGGGACAGATACGCAGTATTTT TRBV9 TRBD2 TRBJ2-3 .
CASSKITGTSQETQYF TGTGCCAGTAGTAAAATAACCGGGACATCCCAAGAGACCCAGTACTTC TRBV19 . TRBJ2-5 .